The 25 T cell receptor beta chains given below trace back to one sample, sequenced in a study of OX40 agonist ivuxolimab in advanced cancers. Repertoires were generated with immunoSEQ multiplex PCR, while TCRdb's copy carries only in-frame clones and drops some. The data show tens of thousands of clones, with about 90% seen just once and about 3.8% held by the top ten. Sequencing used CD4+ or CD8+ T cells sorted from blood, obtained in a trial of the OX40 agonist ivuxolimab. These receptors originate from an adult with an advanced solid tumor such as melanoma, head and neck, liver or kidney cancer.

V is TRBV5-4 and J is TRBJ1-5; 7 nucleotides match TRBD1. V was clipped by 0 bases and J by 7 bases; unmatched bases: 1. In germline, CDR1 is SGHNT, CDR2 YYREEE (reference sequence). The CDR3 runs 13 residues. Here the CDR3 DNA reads TGTGCCAGCAGCTTGGAGACAGGGCAGCCCCAGCATTTT. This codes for CASSLETGQPQHF.

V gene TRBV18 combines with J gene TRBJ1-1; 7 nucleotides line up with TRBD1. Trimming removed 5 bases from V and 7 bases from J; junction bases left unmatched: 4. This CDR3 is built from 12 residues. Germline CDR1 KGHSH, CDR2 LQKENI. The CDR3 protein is CASSLGQLEAFF. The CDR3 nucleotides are TGTGCCAGCTCATTGGGACAGCTTGAAGCTTTCTTT. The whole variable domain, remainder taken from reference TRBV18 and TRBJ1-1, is NAGVMQNPRHLVRRRGQEARLRCSPMKGHSHVYWYRQLPEEGLKFMVYLQKENIIDESGMPKERFSAEFPKEGPSILRIQQVVRGDSAAYFCASSLGQLEAFFGQGTRLTVV.

This CDR3 reads CATVSGVTYEQYF. The CDR3 nucleotides read TGTGCCACCGTCAGCGGGGTCACCTACGAGCAGTACTTC. V and J are TRBV6-5 and TRBJ2-7; 7 bases match TRBD2. The germline V gene has CDR1 MNHEY and CDR2 SVGAGI. CDR3 length: 13 amino acids. The J segment lost 2 bases and the V segment lost 10 bases, leaving 8 bases of the junction unmatched.

The CDR3 sequence: CASRRQGLPEYF. In nucleotides, the CDR3 is TGTGCCAGCAGGCGCCAGGGACTCCCGGAGTACTTC. The chain couples TRBV6-5 to TRBJ2-7, with D possibly matching TRBD2 (6 bases). The CDR3 is 12 amino acids. V shed 6 bases and J shed 11 bases, with 17 bases lying between them. The germline CDR1 and CDR2 sequences are MNHEY and SVGAGI.

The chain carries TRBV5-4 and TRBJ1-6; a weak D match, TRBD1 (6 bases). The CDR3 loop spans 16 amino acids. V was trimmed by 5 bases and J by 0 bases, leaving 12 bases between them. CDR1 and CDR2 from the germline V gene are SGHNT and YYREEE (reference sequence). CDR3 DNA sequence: TGTGCCAGCAGGAAGGGGGAGAGCTCCTATAATTCACCCCTCCACTTT. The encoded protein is CASRKGESSYNSPLHF.

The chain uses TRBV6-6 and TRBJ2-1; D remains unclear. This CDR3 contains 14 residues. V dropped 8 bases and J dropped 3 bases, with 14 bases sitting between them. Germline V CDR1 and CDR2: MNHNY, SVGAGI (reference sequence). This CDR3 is CASLKELNYNEQFF. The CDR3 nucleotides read TGTGCCAGCCTAAAGGAGCTAAACTACAATGAGCAGTTCTTC.

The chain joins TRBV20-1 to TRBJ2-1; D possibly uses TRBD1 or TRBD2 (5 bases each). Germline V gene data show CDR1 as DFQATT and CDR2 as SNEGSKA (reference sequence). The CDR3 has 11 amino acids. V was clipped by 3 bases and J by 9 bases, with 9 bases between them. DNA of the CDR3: TGCAGTGCTAGGGTGGGGGTTGAGCAGTTCTTC. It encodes CSARVGVEQFF.

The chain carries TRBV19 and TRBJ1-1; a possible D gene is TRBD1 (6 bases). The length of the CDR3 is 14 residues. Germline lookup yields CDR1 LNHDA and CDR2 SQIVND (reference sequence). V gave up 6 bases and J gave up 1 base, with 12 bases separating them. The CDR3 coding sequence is TGTGCCAGTAGCCACCAGGGGAGGAACACTGAAGCTTTCTTT. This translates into CASSHQGRNTEAFF.

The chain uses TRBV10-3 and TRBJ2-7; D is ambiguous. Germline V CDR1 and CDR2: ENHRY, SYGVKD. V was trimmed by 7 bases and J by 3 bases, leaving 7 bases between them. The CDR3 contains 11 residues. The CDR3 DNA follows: TGTGCCATCACGGGTGGCTACGAGCAGTACTTC. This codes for CAITGGYEQYF.

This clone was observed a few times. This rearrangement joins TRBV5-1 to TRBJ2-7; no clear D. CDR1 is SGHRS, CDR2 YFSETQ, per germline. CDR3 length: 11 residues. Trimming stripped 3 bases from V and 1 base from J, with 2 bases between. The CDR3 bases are TGCGCCAGCAGCTCTTCCTACGAGCAGTACTTC. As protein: CASSSSYEQYF.

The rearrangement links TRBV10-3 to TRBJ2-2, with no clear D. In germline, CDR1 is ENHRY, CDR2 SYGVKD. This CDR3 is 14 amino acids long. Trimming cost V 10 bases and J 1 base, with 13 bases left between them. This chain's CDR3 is CASQATMNTGELFF. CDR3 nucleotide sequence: TGTGCCAGTCAGGCGACAATGAACACCGGGGAGCTGTTTTTT.

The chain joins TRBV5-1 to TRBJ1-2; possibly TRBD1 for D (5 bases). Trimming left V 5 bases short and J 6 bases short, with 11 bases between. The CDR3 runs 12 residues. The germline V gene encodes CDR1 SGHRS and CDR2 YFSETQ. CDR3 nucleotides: TGCGCCAGCAGTGCGGGGGACCATGGCTACACCTTC. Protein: CASSAGDHGYTF. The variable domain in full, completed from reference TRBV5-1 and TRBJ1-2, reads KAGVTQTPRYLIKTRGQQVTLSCSPISGHRSVSWYQQTPGQGLQFLFEYFSETQRNKGNFPGRFSGRQFSNSRSEMNVSTLELGDSALYLCASSAGDHGYTFGSGTRLTVV.

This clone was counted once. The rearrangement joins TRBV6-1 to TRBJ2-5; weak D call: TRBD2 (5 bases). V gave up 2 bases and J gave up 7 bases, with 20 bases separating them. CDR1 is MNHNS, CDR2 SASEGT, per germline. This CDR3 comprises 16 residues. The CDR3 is CASSESPRPLEGTQYF. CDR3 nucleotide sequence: TGTGCCAGCAGTGAATCCCCTCGTCCACTAGAGGGGACCCAGTACTTC.

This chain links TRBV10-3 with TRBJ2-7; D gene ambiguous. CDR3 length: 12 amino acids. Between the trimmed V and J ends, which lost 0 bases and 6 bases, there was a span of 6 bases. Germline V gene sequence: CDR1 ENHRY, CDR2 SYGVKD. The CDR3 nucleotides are TGTGCCATCAGTGAGTCGGGTGTCGAGCAGTACTTC. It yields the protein CAISESGVEQYF.

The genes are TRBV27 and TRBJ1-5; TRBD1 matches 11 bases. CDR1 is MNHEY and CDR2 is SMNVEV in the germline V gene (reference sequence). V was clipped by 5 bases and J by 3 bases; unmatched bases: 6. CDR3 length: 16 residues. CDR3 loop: CASSPRDRGFNQPQHF. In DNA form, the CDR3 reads TGTGCCAGCAGTCCGCGGGACAGGGGGTTCAATCAGCCCCAGCATTTT.

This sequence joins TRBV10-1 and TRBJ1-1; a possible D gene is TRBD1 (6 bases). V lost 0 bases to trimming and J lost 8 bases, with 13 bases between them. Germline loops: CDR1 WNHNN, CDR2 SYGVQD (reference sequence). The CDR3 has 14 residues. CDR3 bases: TGCGCCAGCAGTGAGTCGGGGGCGAGGCAGGAAGCTTTCTTT. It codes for CASSESGARQEAFF.

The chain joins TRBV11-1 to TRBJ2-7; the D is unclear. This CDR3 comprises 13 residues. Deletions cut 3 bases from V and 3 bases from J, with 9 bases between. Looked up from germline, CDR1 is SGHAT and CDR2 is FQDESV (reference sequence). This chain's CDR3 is CASSFKGRYEQYF. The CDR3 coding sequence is TGTGCCAGCAGCTTTAAAGGACGCTACGAGCAGTACTTC. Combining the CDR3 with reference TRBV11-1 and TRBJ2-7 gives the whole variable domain EAEVAQSPRYKITEKSQAVAFWCDPISGHATLYWYRQILGQGPELLVQFQDESVVDDSQLPKDRFSAERLKGVDSTLKIQPAELGDSAMYLCASSFKGRYEQYFGPGTRLTVT.

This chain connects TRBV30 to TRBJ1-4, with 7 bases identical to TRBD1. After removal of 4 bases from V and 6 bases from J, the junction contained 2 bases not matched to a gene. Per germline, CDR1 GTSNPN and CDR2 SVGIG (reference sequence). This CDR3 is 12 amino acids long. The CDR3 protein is CAWTGGHEKLFF. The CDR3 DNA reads TGTGCCTGGACAGGGGGGCATGAAAAACTGTTTTTT.

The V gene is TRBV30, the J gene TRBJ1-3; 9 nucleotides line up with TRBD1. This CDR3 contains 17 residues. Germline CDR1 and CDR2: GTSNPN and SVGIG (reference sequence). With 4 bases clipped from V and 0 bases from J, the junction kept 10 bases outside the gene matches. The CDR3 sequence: CAWNNPSTGGSGNTIYF. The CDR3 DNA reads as TGTGCCTGGAATAACCCTTCGACAGGGGGCTCTGGAAACACCATATATTTT. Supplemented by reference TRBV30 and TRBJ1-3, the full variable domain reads SQTIHQWPATLVQPVGSPLSLECTVEGTSNPNLYWYRQAAGRGLQLLFYSVGIGQISSEVPQNLSASRPQDRQFILSSKKLLLSDSGFYLCAWNNPSTGGSGNTIYFGEGSWLTVV.

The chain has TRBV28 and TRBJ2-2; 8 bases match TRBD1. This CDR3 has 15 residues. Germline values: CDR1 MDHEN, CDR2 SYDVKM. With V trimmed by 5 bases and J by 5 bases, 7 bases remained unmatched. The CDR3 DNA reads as TGTGCCAGCAGTCAGGGGGCGCAAGGAACCGGGGAGCTGTTTTTT. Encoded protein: CASSQGAQGTGELFF.

CDR3 in DNA: TGCAGTGCTATAGACTATGGCTACACCTTC. This sequence encodes CSAIDYGYTF. The chain joins TRBV20-1 to TRBJ1-2; no definite D call. With 4 bases removed from V and 3 bases from J, the gap between germline ends came to 3 bases. The length of the CDR3 is 10 residues. CDR1 is DFQATT and CDR2 is SNEGSKA in the germline V gene (reference sequence).

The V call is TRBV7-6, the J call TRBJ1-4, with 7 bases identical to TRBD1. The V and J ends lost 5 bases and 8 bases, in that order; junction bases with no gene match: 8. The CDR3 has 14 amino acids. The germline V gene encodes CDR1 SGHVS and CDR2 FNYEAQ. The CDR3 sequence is CASSPTGIGEKLFF. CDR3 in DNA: TGTGCCAGCAGCCCGACAGGGATTGGCGAAAAACTGTTTTTT.

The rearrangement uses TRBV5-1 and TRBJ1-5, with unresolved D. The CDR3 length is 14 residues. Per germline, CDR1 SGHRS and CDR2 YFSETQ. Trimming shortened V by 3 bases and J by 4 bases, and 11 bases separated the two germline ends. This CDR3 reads CASSSDIGNQPQHF. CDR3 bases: TGCGCCAGCAGCTCCGACATTGGGAATCAGCCCCAGCATTTT.

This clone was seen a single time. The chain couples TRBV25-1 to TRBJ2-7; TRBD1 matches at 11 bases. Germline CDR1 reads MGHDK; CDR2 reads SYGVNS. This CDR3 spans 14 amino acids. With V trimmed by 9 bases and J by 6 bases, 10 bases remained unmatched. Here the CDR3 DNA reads TGTGCCAGTCAGGCCCTGGGGACAGGGGGCGAGCAGTACTTC. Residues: CASQALGTGGEQYF.

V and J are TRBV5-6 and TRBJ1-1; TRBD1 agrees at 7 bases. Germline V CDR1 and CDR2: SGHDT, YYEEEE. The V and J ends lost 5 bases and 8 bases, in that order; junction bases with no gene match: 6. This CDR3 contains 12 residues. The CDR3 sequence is CASRLGQAEAFF. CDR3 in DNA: TGTGCCAGCAGACTTGGACAGGCCGAAGCTTTCTTT. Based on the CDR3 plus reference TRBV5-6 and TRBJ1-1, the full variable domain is DAGVTQSPTHLIKTRGQQVTLRCSPKSGHDTVSWYQQALGQGPQFIFQYYEEEERQRGNFPDRFSGHQFPNYSSELNVNALLLGDSALYLCASRLGQAEAFFGQGTRLTVV.